These 29 T cell receptor beta chains share one sample of origin, sequenced in a study of cytomegalovirus exposure and HLA in healthy donors (dated 2017 in TCRdb). The library was prepared using the immunoSEQ multiplex PCR assay. For the multiplex PCR, a mixture combining 60 forward primers for TCR Vbeta segments and 13 reverse primers for TCR Jbeta segments was used. The table was pulled from immuneACCESS by TCRdb, which kept in-frame rearrangements only. Such tables lose some clones; where checked, under half of the loss comes from unresolved V genes, and the rest has no known cause. Across this sample there are 100,000 to 150,000 clones, with 60% to 85% seen only once. The ten largest clones represent roughly 1.8% of the sample. Source material: PBMCs. The receptors stem from a middle-aged woman in good health and CMV-seronegative.

This clone appeared a few times. CDR3 bases: TGTGCCAGCAGCAAACCGGCACGGCTGGCGGAATTCTTT. It specifies CASSKPARLAEFF. J is TRBJ1-1 and V is TRBV21-1. TRBV21-1 is given as a pseudogene. The CDR3 loop spans 13 amino acids.

The chain combines TRBV11-3 with TRBJ2-1; possible D gene TRBD1, 5 bases. The germline V and J ends were trimmed by 5 bases and 8 bases, with 19 bases remaining between them. The CDR3 runs 15 residues. The germline V gene has CDR1 SGHNT and CDR2 YENEEA. The CDR3 sequence is CASSQGNQMNDEQFF. The CDR3 coding sequence is TGTGCCAGCAGCCAGGGTAACCAGATGAACGATGAGCAGTTCTTC.

The rearrangement uses TRBV19 and TRBJ2-1; 15 bases are a match to TRBD2. V trimming: 5 bases; J trimming: 10 bases; junction bases outside the gene matches: 12. The CDR3 consists of 17 residues. Per the germline V gene, CDR1 is LNHDA and CDR2 is SQIVND (reference sequence). The CDR3 reads CASSPSPGLAGGGEQFF. The CDR3 DNA is TGTGCCAGTAGTCCCTCTCCGGGACTAGCGGGGGGAGGGGAGCAGTTCTTC. Looking up the rest from reference TRBV19 and TRBJ2-1 gives the full variable domain: DGGITQSPKYLFRKEGQNVTLSCEQNLNHDAMYWYRQDPGQGLRLIYYSQIVNDFQKGDIAEGYSVSREKKESFPLTVTSAQKNPTAFYLCASSPSPGLAGGGEQFFGPGTRLTVL.

The genes are TRBV4-1 and TRBJ2-1; TRBD2 matches at 10 bases. From germline, CDR1 is MGHRA and CDR2 YSYEKL. The CDR3 loop spans 16 amino acids. The V segment lost 1 base and the J segment 6 bases; nucleotides outside the gene matches: 6. In DNA form, the CDR3 reads TGCGCCAGCAGCCAAGTAGCGGGAGGAGTAGGCAATGAGCAGTTCTTC. It translates to CASSQVAGGVGNEQFF.

This sequence joins TRBV12-5 and TRBJ2-7, with D tentatively TRBD1 (5 bases). This CDR3 has 13 residues. V dropped 7 bases and J dropped 0 bases, with 10 bases sitting between them. CDR1 and CDR2 (germline): LGHNT, FRNRAP. CDR3 DNA: TGTGCTAGTGCTGCAGGGCCCTCCTACGAGCAGTACTTC. It specifies CASAAGPSYEQYF.

CDR3 DNA sequence: TGTGCCAGTAGTCTAACGGGACAGGGATCCTACGAGCAGTACTTC. Encoded protein: CASSLTGQGSYEQYF. The chain is built from TRBV19 and TRBJ2-7, with 9 bases identical to TRBD1. This CDR3 is built from 15 residues. Unmatched junction bases numbered 6, after V lost 5 bases and J lost 1 base. Germline CDR1 is LNHDA and CDR2 is SQIVND (reference sequence).

This clone was observed a handful of times. The rearrangement links TRBV10-3 to TRBJ1-2; 8 bases agree with TRBD1. CDR3 length equals 15 residues. V dropped 3 bases and J dropped 0; count of bases not matched to a gene: 3. Germline V gene data show CDR1 as ENHRY and CDR2 as SYGVKD. The CDR3 DNA is TGTGCCATCAGTGAACGACAGGGGTCTAACTATGGCTACACCTTC. Amino acid sequence: CAISERQGSNYGYTF.

This clone was found a few times. This chain links TRBV27 with TRBJ2-7, with no clear D. CDR1 is MNHEY and CDR2 is SMNVEV in the germline V gene (reference sequence). V was clipped by 3 bases and J by 0 bases, with 12 bases between them. The CDR3 has 15 amino acids. CDR3 nucleotide sequence: TGTGCCAGCAGTTTGAGGCTAGGTCGCTCCTACGAGCAGTACTTC. It codes for CASSLRLGRSYEQYF.

The chain combines TRBV28 with TRBJ2-3, with 11 bases that match TRBD2. The ends lost 3 bases at V and 0 bases at J; junction bases unmatched: 11. The CDR3 loop spans 19 amino acids. In germline, CDR1 is MDHEN, CDR2 SYDVKM. This CDR3 is CASSFEGTSGLGSTDTQYF. CDR3 coding DNA: TGTGCCAGCAGTTTCGAGGGGACTAGCGGCCTTGGGAGCACAGATACGCAGTATTTT.

V usage is TRBV28 and J usage is TRBJ1-4, with TRBD1 as a possible D gene (6 bases). V was cut by 3 bases and J by 0 bases, with 14 bases left in between. Germline V gene lookup returns CDR1 MDHEN and CDR2 SYDVKM. The CDR3 extends over 17 amino acids. CDR3 sequence (DNA): TGTGCCAGCAGTTTTCTAGGACAGTCGGCAACTAATGAAAAACTGTTTTTT. It is translated as CASSFLGQSATNEKLFF.

The chain couples TRBV7-9 to TRBJ1-4; D gene ambiguous. The V gene's germline CDR1 is SEHNR and CDR2 FQNEAQ (reference sequence). V was clipped by 5 bases and J by 10 bases, with 11 bases between them. CDR3 length: 12 amino acids. The CDR3 loop reads CASSPQAGKLFF. The CDR3 DNA sequence: TGTGCCAGCAGCCCTCAGGCGGGAAAACTGTTTTTT.

This rearrangement joins TRBV7-9 to TRBJ2-1, with 7 nucleotides matching TRBD1. The CDR3 contains 14 residues. Trimming took 4 bases from V and 6 from J; bases not matched to a gene: 6. Germline assignment: CDR1 SEHNR and CDR2 FQNEAQ (reference sequence). Here the CDR3 DNA reads TGTGCCAGCAGCTCCGACAGGGCCCTCAATGAGCAGTTCTTC. Translated: CASSSDRALNEQFF.

V gene TRBV28 combines with J gene TRBJ2-7, with a possible D match to TRBD2 (5 bases). Trimming shortened V by 7 bases and J by 3 bases, and 19 bases separated the two germline ends. The germline V gene has CDR1 MDHEN and CDR2 SYDVKM. The CDR3 is 15 residues long. The CDR3 loop reads CASTPSGIQHYEQYF. CDR3 nucleotides: TGTGCCAGCACCCCTTCCGGGATCCAGCACTACGAGCAGTACTTC. Combining the CDR3 with reference TRBV28 and TRBJ2-7 gives the whole variable domain DVKVTQSSRYLVKRTGEKVFLECVQDMDHENMFWYRQDPGLGLRLIYFSYDVKMKEKGDIPEGYSVSREKKERFSLILESASTNQTSMYLCASTPSGIQHYEQYFGPGTRLTVT.

The chain is built from TRBV2 and TRBJ2-2; TRBD1 aligns across 11 bases. The V and J ends lost 7 bases and 0 bases, in that order; junction bases with no gene match: 4. The V gene's germline CDR1 is SNHLY and CDR2 FYNNEI. The CDR3 is 16 residues long. CDR3 in DNA: TGTGCCAGCACCCGGGACAGGGGGGCGAACACCGGGGAGCTGTTTTTT. It translates to CASTRDRGANTGELFF.

A remark on this clone: The junction and the germline gene differ at one end; a read error may be behind it. This chain connects TRBV19 to TRBJ2-6; TRBD1 might be the D (5 bases). The CDR3 consists of 18 residues. The germline CDR1 and CDR2 sequences are LNHDA and SQIVND (reference sequence). CDR3: CASSNPPAGTSGANGLTF. The CDR3 DNA reads as TGTGCCAGTAGTAACCCGCCGGCAGGTACCTCTGGGGCCAACGGCCTGACTTTC. Full variable domain (rest looked up from reference TRBV19 and TRBJ2-6): DGGITQSPKYLFRKEGQNVTLSCEQNLNHDAMYWYRQDPGQGLRLIYYSQIVNDFQKGDIAEGYSVSREKKESFPLTVTSAQKNPTAFYLCASSNPPAGTSGANGLTFGAGSRLTVL.

The chain carries TRBV20-1 and TRBJ2-5, with D maybe TRBD1 (7 bases). Trimming pared 6 bases from V and 7 bases from J, leaving 9 bases between. Germline CDR1 reads DFQATT; CDR2 reads SNEGSKA (reference sequence). The CDR3 has 10 amino acids. The CDR3 nucleotides read TGCAGTGCCCAGGGGGGGACCCAGTACTTC. This gives the protein CSAQGGTQYF.

This rearrangement joins TRBV2 to TRBJ1-5, with 11 nucleotides matching TRBD1. CDR1 and CDR2 (germline): SNHLY, FYNNEI. This CDR3 contains 17 residues. J gave up 5 bases and V 4 bases, and 10 bases lay outside the gene matches. Here the CDR3 reads CASSVLGWTGGHQPQHF. DNA for the CDR3: TGTGCCAGCAGTGTCCTCGGGTGGACAGGGGGCCATCAGCCCCAGCATTTT.

Concerning this clone itself: Germline and junction disagree at one end, which may indicate a read error. This sequence joins TRBV28 and TRBJ1-1; D might be TRBD1 (5 bases). There are 12 residues in the CDR3. From germline, CDR1 is MDHEN and CDR2 SYDVKM. This CDR3 is CAGSWGTLEAFF. CDR3 nucleotide sequence: TGTGCCGGCAGCTGGGGGACTCTTGAAGCTTTCTTT.

The chain has TRBV28 and TRBJ2-7, with 10 bases that match TRBD1. With 8 bases clipped from V and 2 bases from J, the junction kept 6 bases outside the gene matches. The CDR3 covers 14 residues. Germline CDR1 and CDR2: MDHEN and SYDVKM. CDR3 sequence: CASGGDRGTYEQYF. For the CDR3, the DNA is TGTGCCAGCGGGGGGGACAGGGGTACCTACGAGCAGTACTTC.

The chain uses TRBV5-1 and TRBJ1-4; D is ambiguous. The CDR3 contains 13 residues. Germline lookup yields CDR1 SGHRS and CDR2 YFSETQ. Trimming took 0 bases from V and 5 from J, leaving 5 bases between them. CDR3: CASSLGANEKLFF. Written as DNA, the CDR3 is TGCGCCAGCAGCTTGGGGGCGAATGAAAAACTGTTTTTT.

The chain joins TRBV5-1 to TRBJ2-3; D is unclear. The CDR3 extends over 15 amino acids. Germline V gene sequence: CDR1 SGHRS, CDR2 YFSETQ. Deletions cut 0 bases from V and 0 bases from J, with 8 bases between. The CDR3 DNA sequence: TGCGCCAGCAGCTTGGACGCGACTAGCACAGATACGCAGTATTTT. Its protein is CASSLDATSTDTQYF.

V usage is TRBV10-3 and J usage is TRBJ2-3; a weak D match, TRBD1 (5 bases). The V and J ends lost 7 bases and 1 base respectively, with 9 bases between them. The CDR3 is made up of 13 amino acids. CDR1 ENHRY and CDR2 SYGVKD come from the germline V gene. The CDR3 here is CAINSGRTDTQYF. CDR3 bases: TGTGCCATCAACTCAGGGCGCACAGATACGCAGTATTTT.

This chain joins TRBV7-3 and TRBJ2-3, with D tentatively TRBD1 (6 bases). Germline assignment: CDR1 SGHTA and CDR2 FQGTGA. CDR3 length: 15 amino acids. V shed 5 bases and J shed 0 bases, with 12 bases lying between them. The DNA of the CDR3 is TGTGCCAGCAGCCAGGGGATGACTAGCACAGATACGCAGTATTTT. It translates to CASSQGMTSTDTQYF.

Remarks on this clone: The junction departs from the called germline gene at one end, perhaps through a read error. The chain is built from TRBV7-9 and TRBJ2-1; 8 positions agree with TRBD2. Germline assignment: CDR1 SEHNR and CDR2 FQNEAQ (reference sequence). The CDR3 has 12 amino acids. As DNA, the CDR3 is TGTGCCAGCGGCTTAGCCGGGACTAGGAAGTTCTTC. Its protein is CASGLAGTRKFF.

This chain joins TRBV7-8 and TRBJ2-3, with D perhaps TRBD2 (5 bases). The CDR3 consists of 15 residues. Trimming removed 5 bases from V and 5 bases from J, with 17 bases in between. Germline CDR1 reads SGHVS; CDR2 reads FQNEAQ. The CDR3: CASSLLGLAIDTQYF. The CDR3 DNA sequence: TGTGCCAGCAGCCTCCTAGGGCTAGCAATAGATACGCAGTATTTT.

This chain connects TRBV29-1 to TRBJ1-1, with D possibly TRBD1 on 6 matching bases. The germline gives CDR1 SQVTM, CDR2 ANQGSEA. The CDR3 covers 13 residues. Between the trimmed V and J ends, which lost 4 bases and 1 base, there was a span of 10 bases. CDR3 in amino acids: CSVGRTENTEAFF. DNA for the CDR3: TGCAGCGTTGGTAGGACAGAGAACACTGAAGCTTTCTTT.

The chain employs TRBV9 and TRBJ2-4; D may be TRBD2 (6 bases). The CDR3 is made up of 15 amino acids. V gave up 0 bases and J gave up 3 bases, with 10 bases separating them. CDR1 is SGDLS, CDR2 YYNGEE, per germline. CDR3 loop: CASSVEGLNKNIQYF. CDR3 DNA sequence: TGTGCCAGCAGCGTAGAAGGACTAAACAAAAACATTCAGTACTTC.

The rearrangement uses TRBV7-9 and TRBJ2-3; TRBD2 matches 14 bases. V lost 5 bases and J lost 5; bases outside the gene matches: 12. The length of the CDR3 is 18 residues. CDR1 is SEHNR, CDR2 FQNEAQ, per germline (reference sequence). DNA of the CDR3: TGTGCCAGCAGCCCGAAGGGACGACTAGCGGGAGGGAAAGATACGCAGTATTTT. Protein sequence: CASSPKGRLAGGKDTQYF.

This clone was counted only a few times. The chain uses TRBV19 and TRBJ1-5; a weak D match, TRBD1 (6 bases). CDR3 length: 12 amino acids. Trimming pared 5 bases from V and 6 bases from J, leaving 8 bases between. Germline CDR1 reads LNHDA; CDR2 reads SQIVND (reference sequence). The CDR3 DNA reads TGTGCCAGTAGTGAACAGGGTCAGCCCCAGCATTTT. Its translation is CASSEQGQPQHF.